These 16 T cell receptor beta chains originate from one sample sequenced in a study of early T cells in non-severe SARS-CoV-2 infection. TCRdb used MiXCR to reprocess the 5' RACE reads, holding one entry per CDR3 protein. The table has over 55,000 distinct CDR3 sequences, less than 9.5% seen once; the top ten hold 3% to 4%. Sequencing was carried out using whole blood. The source of these receptors is an adult who was a healthcare worker with PCR-confirmed SARS-CoV-2 infection or an uninfected control (not recorded which).

This clonotype was observed at least ten times. The chain carries TRBV3-1 and TRBJ2-3; D perhaps matches TRBD1 (6 bases). Trimming cost V 7 bases and J 2 bases, with 19 bases left between them. Germline V gene sequence: CDR1 LGHDT, CDR2 YNNKEL (reference sequence). This CDR3 region has 16 residues. The CDR3 DNA is TGTGCCAGCACGGACAGCGACCCTTATTACACAGATACGCAGTATTTT. Protein sequence: CASTDSDPYYTDTQYF.

The rearrangement joins TRBV7-9 to TRBJ2-1, with D uncertain. Germline CDR1 is SEHNR and CDR2 is FQNEAQ (reference sequence). V lost 4 bases, J lost 3 bases, and 10 bases lay in between. CDR3 length: 14 residues. The CDR3: CASSSEPGYNEQFF. In DNA form, the CDR3 reads TGTGCCAGCAGCTCCGAGCCGGGCTACAATGAGCAGTTCTTC.

This clonotype turned up a few times. The chain recombines TRBV12-3 or TRBV12-4 with TRBJ2-7; D gene uncertain. CDR3 length: 12 residues. The germline V and J ends were trimmed by 4 bases and 3 bases, with 7 bases remaining between them. CDR3 in DNA: TGTGCCAGCAGTTCAGGCAGCTACGAGCAGTACTTC. This codes for CASSSGSYEQYF.

By share, this clonotype counts as medium-sized. CDR3 sequence (DNA): TGTGCCAGCAGTTTTGTTGCGGGGACAGATACGCAGTATTTT. Translated, it gives CASSFVAGTDTQYF. V usage is TRBV28 and J usage is TRBJ2-3; D might be TRBD2 (6 bases). Germline V gene sequence: CDR1 MDHEN, CDR2 SYDVKM. V shed 3 bases and J shed 3 bases, with 10 bases lying between them. This CDR3 is 14 amino acids long.

There are a few counts of this clonotype. The chain combines TRBV27 with TRBJ2-1; TRBD2 agrees at 9 bases. The CDR3 has 17 residues. The germline gives CDR1 MNHEY, CDR2 SMNVEV (reference sequence). Unmatched junction bases numbered 14, after V lost 8 bases and J lost 3 bases. In DNA form, the CDR3 reads TGTGCCAGCTCTTTCCTGGGAGCGGGAGGCGGCTACAATGAGCAGTTCTTC. This codes for CASSFLGAGGGYNEQFF.

This clonotype was counted at least ten times. This chain uses TRBV30 with TRBJ1-1, with D perhaps matching TRBD1 (6 bases). The CDR3 consists of 14 residues. Looked up from germline, CDR1 is GTSNPN and CDR2 is SVGIG (reference sequence). The V gene lost 0 bases and the J gene lost 5 bases, with 13 bases spanning the gap. CDR3 sequence reads: CAWSVWGLGTEAFF. The CDR3 region has the DNA TGTGCCTGGAGTGTTTGGGGGCTTGGGACTGAAGCTTTCTTT.

The chain couples TRBV3-1 to TRBJ2-7, with D perhaps being TRBD1 or TRBD2 (5 bases each). The germline V gene encodes CDR1 LGHDT and CDR2 YNNKEL (reference sequence). This CDR3 is built from 15 residues. Trimming took off 4 bases at V and 2 bases at J, with 15 bases between the two ends. The CDR3 is CASSPDPGPPYEQYF. CDR3 in DNA: TGTGCCAGCAGCCCAGATCCGGGACCGCCCTACGAGCAGTACTTC.

This clonotype is medium-sized (0.01 to 0.1%). The chain combines TRBV21-1 with TRBJ2-3; no check of the table's D call, TRBD2, against the DNA was made. TRBV21-1 corresponds to a pseudogene. This CDR3 has 16 residues. CDR3 region: CASSPASGSCTDTQYF. Written as DNA, the CDR3 is TGTGCCAGCAGCCCGGCTAGCGGATCCTGCACAGATACGCAGTATTTT.

This clonotype was seen ten or more times. CDR3 coding DNA: TGTGCCAGCAGCAAAATCGAGCCAGCGGTGATTCTGTGCCAAGAGACCCAGTACTTC. Translating gives CASSKIEPAVILCQETQYF. The chain joins TRBV21-1 to TRBJ2-5; the table's TRBD2 call for D was not verified on the DNA. TRBV21-1 counts as a pseudogene. This CDR3 region has 19 residues.

The J gene is TRBJ2-3, the V gene TRBV24-1; 7 positions agree with TRBD2. The CDR3 has 16 amino acids. CDR1 KGHDR and CDR2 SFDVKD come from the germline V gene. The junction had 6 bases not matched to a gene; V was cut back by 2 bases and J by 2 bases. The CDR3 loop reads CATSDWDGDYTDTQYF. The CDR3 DNA is TGTGCCACCAGTGATTGGGACGGGGACTACACAGATACGCAGTATTTT.

This clonotype was counted between two and nine times. This chain uses TRBV18 with TRBJ2-5, with D maybe TRBD1 (6 bases). Trimming pared 3 bases from V and 3 bases from J, leaving 8 bases between. This CDR3 has 13 residues. Germline V gives CDR1 KGHSH, CDR2 LQKENI. For the CDR3, the DNA is TGTGCCAGCTCACCCGGACAGAAAGAGACCCAGTACTTC. The encoded protein is CASSPGQKETQYF.

J is TRBJ2-7 and V is TRBV6-1, with D possibly matching TRBD1 (5 bases). Germline-derived CDR1 and CDR2 are MNHNS and SASEGT. The CDR3 has 14 residues. V was pared by 0 bases and J by 7 bases, with 13 bases between. Written as DNA, the CDR3 is TGTGCCAGCAGTGAAGCGCGCAGGGCGGATGAGCAGTACTTC. It is translated as CASSEARRADEQYF.

V gene TRBV27 combines with J gene TRBJ2-3; D is tentatively TRBD1 or TRBD2 (5 bases each). Between the trimmed V and J ends, which lost 8 bases and 3 bases, there was a span of 15 bases. This CDR3 has 14 residues. Germline CDR1 and CDR2: MNHEY and SMNVEV (reference sequence). CDR3: CASSDRGITDTQYF. DNA for the CDR3: TGTGCCAGCTCCGATCGGGGCATAACAGATACGCAGTATTTT.

This clonotype showed up just a few times. The genes are TRBV5-1 and TRBJ2-1; perhaps TRBD2 as D (6 bases). The CDR3 totals 16 residues. The germline CDR1 and CDR2 sequences are SGHRS and YFSETQ. The V gene lost 0 bases and the J gene lost 4 bases, with 14 bases spanning the gap. CDR3 DNA: TGCGCCAGCAGCTTGGACGGGTCGGGGACTTACAATGAGCAGTTCTTC. As protein: CASSLDGSGTYNEQFF.

At least ten counts were recorded for this clonotype. J is TRBJ2-5 and V is TRBV3-1; no reliable D call. Trimming removed 4 bases at V and 7 bases at J, with 13 bases between. Germline assignment: CDR1 LGHDT and CDR2 YNNKEL (reference sequence). The CDR3 consists of 13 residues. The CDR3 loop is CASSLWQTGTQYF. DNA for the CDR3: TGTGCCAGCAGCCTGTGGCAGACCGGGACCCAGTACTTC.

This clonotype was found a few times. The gene calls are TRBV20-1 and TRBJ2-7; 8 bases fit TRBD2. Germline V gene lookup returns CDR1 DFQATT and CDR2 SNEGSKA (reference sequence). V lost 2 bases to trimming and J lost 6 bases; unmatched junction nucleotides: 12. CDR3 length: 15 residues. CDR3 nucleotide sequence: TGCAGTGCTAGACCCTCAGCGGGAGCCCCCGGCGAGCAGTACTTC. Its translation is CSARPSAGAPGEQYF.